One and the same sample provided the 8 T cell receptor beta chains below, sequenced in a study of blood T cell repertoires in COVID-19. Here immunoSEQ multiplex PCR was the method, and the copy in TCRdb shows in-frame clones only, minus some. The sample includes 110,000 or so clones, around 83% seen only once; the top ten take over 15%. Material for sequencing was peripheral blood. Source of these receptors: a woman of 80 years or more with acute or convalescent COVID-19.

CDR3 region: CASSPVTSGRAIYNEQFF. The CDR3 DNA reads TGTGCCAGCAGCCCCGTGACTAGCGGGAGGGCCATATACAATGAGCAGTTCTTC. V and J are TRBV5-6 and TRBJ2-1, with TRBD2 matching over 14 bases. Germline CDR1 and CDR2: SGHDT and YYEEEE. This CDR3 spans 18 amino acids. Trimming at V came to 4 bases and at J to 4 bases, leaving 10 bases not matched to a gene. Supplemented by reference TRBV5-6 and TRBJ2-1, the full variable domain reads DAGVTQSPTHLIKTRGQQVTLRCSPKSGHDTVSWYQQALGQGPQFIFQYYEEEERQRGNFPDRFSGHQFPNYSSELNVNALLLGDSALYLCASSPVTSGRAIYNEQFFGPGTRLTVL.

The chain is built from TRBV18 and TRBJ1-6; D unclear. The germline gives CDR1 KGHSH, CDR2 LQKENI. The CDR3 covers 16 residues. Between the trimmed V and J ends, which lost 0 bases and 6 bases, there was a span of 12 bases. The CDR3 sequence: CASSPPGWGGNSPLHF. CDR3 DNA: TGTGCCAGCTCACCACCGGGGTGGGGAGGTAATTCACCCCTCCACTTT.

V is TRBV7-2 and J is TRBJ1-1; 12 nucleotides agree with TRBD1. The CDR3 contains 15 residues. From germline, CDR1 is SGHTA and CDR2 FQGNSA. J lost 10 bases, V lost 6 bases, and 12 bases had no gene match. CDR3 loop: CASSPNPGQGARAFF. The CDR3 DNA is TGTGCCAGCAGTCCGAATCCGGGACAGGGGGCGCGAGCTTTCTTT.

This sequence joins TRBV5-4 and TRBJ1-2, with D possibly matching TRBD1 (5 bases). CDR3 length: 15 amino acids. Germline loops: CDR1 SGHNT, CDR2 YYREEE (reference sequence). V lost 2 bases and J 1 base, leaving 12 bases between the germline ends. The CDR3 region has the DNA TGTGCCAGCAGCTTCGGACACGAAGGTAACTATGGCTACACCTTC. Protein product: CASSFGHEGNYGYTF.

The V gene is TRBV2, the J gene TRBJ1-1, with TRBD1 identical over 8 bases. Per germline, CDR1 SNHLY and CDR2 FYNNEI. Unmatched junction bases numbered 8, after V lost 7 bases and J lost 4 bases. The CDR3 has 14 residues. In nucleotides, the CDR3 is TGTGCCAGCAATCGACAGGGGATAGGCACTGAAGCTTTCTTT. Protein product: CASNRQGIGTEAFF.

CDR3 residues: CASSQDTGNTIYF. The DNA of the CDR3 is TGTGCCAGCAGCCAAGACACTGGAAACACCATATATTTT. V is TRBV3-1 (or the pseudogene TRBV3-2) and J is TRBJ1-3; D is unresolved. The CDR3 covers 13 residues. Trimming removed 0 bases from V and 2 bases from J, with 2 bases in between. Germline CDR1 is LGHDT and CDR2 is YNNKEL (reference sequence).

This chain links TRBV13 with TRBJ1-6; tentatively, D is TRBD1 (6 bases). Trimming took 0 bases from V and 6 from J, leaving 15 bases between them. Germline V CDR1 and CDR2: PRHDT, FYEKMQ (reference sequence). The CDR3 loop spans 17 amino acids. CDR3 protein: CASSLGPGGLSNSPLHF. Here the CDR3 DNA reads TGTGCCAGCAGCTTAGGCCCGGGGGGCCTGAGTAATTCACCCCTCCACTTT.

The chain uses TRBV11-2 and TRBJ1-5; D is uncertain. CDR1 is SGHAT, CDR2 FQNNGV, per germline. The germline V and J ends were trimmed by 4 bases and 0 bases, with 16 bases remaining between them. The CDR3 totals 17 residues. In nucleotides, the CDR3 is TGTGCCAGCAGCTCCCCGAACCCCAACTATAGCAATCAGCCCCAGCATTTT. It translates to CASSSPNPNYSNQPQHF.